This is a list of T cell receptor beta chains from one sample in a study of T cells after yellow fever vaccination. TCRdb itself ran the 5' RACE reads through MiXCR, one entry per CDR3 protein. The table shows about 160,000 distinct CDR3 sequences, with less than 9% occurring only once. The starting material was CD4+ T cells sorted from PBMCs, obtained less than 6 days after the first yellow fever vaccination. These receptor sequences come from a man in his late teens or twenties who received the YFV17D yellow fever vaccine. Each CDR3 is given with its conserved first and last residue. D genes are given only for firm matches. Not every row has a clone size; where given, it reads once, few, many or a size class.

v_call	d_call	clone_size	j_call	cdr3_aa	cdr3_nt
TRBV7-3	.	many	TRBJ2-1	CASSVETYNEQFF	TGTGCCAGCAGCGTCGAAACCTACAATGAGCAGTTCTTC
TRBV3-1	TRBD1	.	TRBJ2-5	CASSQAARGETQYF	TGTGCCAGCAGCCAAGCGGCCAGGGGGGAGACCCAGTACTTC
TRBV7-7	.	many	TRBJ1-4	CASSLYQNEKLFF	TGTGCCAGCAGCTTATACCAGAATGAAAAACTGTTTTTT
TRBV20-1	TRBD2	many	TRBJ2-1	CSAYQTSGGSNNEQFF	TGCAGTGCTTATCAGACTAGCGGGGGATCTAACAATGAGCAGTTCTTC
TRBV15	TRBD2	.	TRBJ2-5	CATSRDRGLAGGQETQYF	TGTGCCACCAGCAGAGATCGGGGACTAGCGGGGGGCCAAGAGACCCAGTACTTC
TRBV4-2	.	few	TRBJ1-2	CASSQEIKGSYGYTF	TGTGCCAGCAGCCAAGAGATTAAGGGTAGCTATGGCTACACCTTC
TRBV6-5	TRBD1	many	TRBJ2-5	CASRKTGAETQYF	TGTGCCAGCAGAAAAACAGGGGCAGAGACCCAGTACTTC
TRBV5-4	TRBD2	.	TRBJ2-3	CASSLRASGGAAQYF	TGTGCCAGCAGCTTAAGGGCTAGCGGGGGGGCCGCGCAGTATTTT
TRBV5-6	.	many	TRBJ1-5	CASSLGPGVNQPQHF	TGTGCCAGCAGCTTGGGGCCGGGGGTTAATCAGCCCCAGCATTTT
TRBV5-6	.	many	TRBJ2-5	CASSLLDRRSGTQYF	TGTGCCAGCAGCCTCCTGGATCGGAGGTCCGGAACCCAGTACTTC
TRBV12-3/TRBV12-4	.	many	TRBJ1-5	CASTLERFQPQHF	TGTGCCAGCACCTTAGAAAGGTTTCAGCCCCAGCATTTT
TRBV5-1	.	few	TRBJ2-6	CASSLSLGGANVLTF	TGCGCCAGCAGCTTGAGTCTCGGGGGGGCCAACGTCCTGACTTTC
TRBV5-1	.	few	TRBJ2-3	CASSPGRGDTQYF	TGCGCCAGCAGCCCGGGCAGGGGCGATACGCAGTATTTT
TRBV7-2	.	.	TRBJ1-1	CASSSWGAFTEAFF	TGTGCCAGCAGTTCCTGGGGAGCGTTCACTGAAGCTTTCTTT
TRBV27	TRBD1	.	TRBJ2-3	CASSREQGAVSDTQYF	TGTGCCAGCAGTCGAGAACAGGGGGCGGTTTCAGATACGCAGTATTTT
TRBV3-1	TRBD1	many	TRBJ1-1	CASSQETGRGTEAFF	TGTGCCAGCAGCCAAGAGACAGGGAGGGGCACTGAAGCTTTCTTT
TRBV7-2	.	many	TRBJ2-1	CASSAGRVESYNEQFF	TGTGCCAGCAGCGCGGGAAGGGTAGAATCCTACAATGAGCAGTTCTTC
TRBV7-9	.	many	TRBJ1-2	CASSLAAGSAYGYTF	TGTGCCAGCAGCTTAGCGGCGGGGTCTGCCTATGGCTACACCTTC
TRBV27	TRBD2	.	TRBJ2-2	CASSFLAGGSTGELFF	TGTGCCAGCAGTTTTTTAGCGGGGGGTAGCACCGGGGAGCTGTTTTTT
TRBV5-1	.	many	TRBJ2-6	CASSPGPKGANVLTF	TGCGCCAGCAGCCCAGGGCCGAAAGGGGCCAACGTCCTGACTTTC
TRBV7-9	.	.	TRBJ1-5	CASSKYTDIPYSGPQHF	TGTGCCAGCAGCAAGTACACCGACATCCCCTACAGCGGGCCCCAGCATTTT
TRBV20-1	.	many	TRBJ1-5	CSARERDRGNQPQHF	TGCAGTGCTAGAGAGCGGGATAGAGGCAATCAGCCCCAGCATTTT
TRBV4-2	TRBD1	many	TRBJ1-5	CASSQEQGAYNQPQHF	TGTGCCAGCAGCCAAGAACAGGGGGCTTACAATCAGCCCCAGCATTTT
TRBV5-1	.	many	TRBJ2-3	CASSFPLVTDTQYF	TGCGCCAGCAGCTTCCCCCTCGTCACAGATACGCAGTATTTT
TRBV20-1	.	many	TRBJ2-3	CSARGGTYRTTDTQYF	TGCAGTGCTAGAGGGGGGACATACCGGACCACAGATACGCAGTATTTT
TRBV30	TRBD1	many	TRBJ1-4	CAWGTGSYEKLFF	TGTGCCTGGGGGACAGGGAGTTATGAAAAACTGTTTTTT
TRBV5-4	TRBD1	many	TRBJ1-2	CASSEAGMRLQGANYGYTF	TGTGCCAGCAGCGAGGCCGGGATGAGACTACAGGGGGCGAACTATGGCTACACCTTC
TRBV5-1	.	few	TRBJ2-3	CASSSQGPNTDTQYF	TGCGCCAGCAGCTCCCAGGGACCGAACACAGATACGCAGTATTTT
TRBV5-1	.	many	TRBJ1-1	CASSLATAPDVAFF	TGCGCCAGCAGCTTGGCGACAGCACCCGACGTGGCTTTCTTT
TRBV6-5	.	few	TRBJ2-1	CASSLQGRDNEQFF	TGTGCCAGCAGTCTACAGGGTCGCGACAATGAGCAGTTCTTC
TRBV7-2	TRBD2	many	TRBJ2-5	CASSSTGGSRTQYF	TGTGCCAGCAGCTCCACGGGGGGTAGTCGGACCCAGTACTTC
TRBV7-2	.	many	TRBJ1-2	CASSFGERGYGYTF	TGTGCCAGCAGCTTCGGAGAAAGGGGCTATGGCTACACCTTC
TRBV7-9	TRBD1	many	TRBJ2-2	CASSWRRIRQGGTGELFF	TGTGCCAGCAGCTGGAGGAGAATCCGACAGGGGGGCACCGGGGAGCTGTTTTTT
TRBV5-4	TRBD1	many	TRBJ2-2	CASSNTGGRGREGELFF	TGTGCCAGCAGCAATACTGGGGGCAGGGGGCGCGAAGGGGAGCTGTTTTTT
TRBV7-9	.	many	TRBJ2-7	CASSFALGLYEQYF	TGTGCCAGCAGCTTTGCTTTGGGGTTGTACGAGCAGTACTTC
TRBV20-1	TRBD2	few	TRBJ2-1	CSTSGGVSSYNEQFF	TGCAGTACCAGCGGGGGGGTGAGCTCCTACAATGAGCAGTTCTTC
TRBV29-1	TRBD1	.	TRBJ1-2	CSVERDRSPWGYTF	TGCAGCGTTGAACGGGACAGGTCTCCTTGGGGCTACACCTTC
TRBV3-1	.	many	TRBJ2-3	CASSPGTSRPDTQYF	TGTGCCAGCAGCCCCGGGACGTCCCGGCCAGATACGCAGTATTTT
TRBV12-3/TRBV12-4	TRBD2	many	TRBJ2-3	CASSEGLAGGPPDTQYF	TGTGCCAGCAGTGAAGGACTAGCGGGGGGGCCCCCAGATACGCAGTATTTT
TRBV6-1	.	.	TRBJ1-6	CASRAGTLYNSPLHF	TGTGCCAGCAGGGCAGGGACCCTGTATAATTCACCCCTCCACTTT
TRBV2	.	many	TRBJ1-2	CASSETRGFNGYTF	TGTGCCAGCAGTGAGACGAGGGGCTTCAATGGCTACACCTTC
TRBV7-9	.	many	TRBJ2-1	CASSNEQFF	TGTGCCAGCAGCAATGAGCAGTTCTTC
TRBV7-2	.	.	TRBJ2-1	CASSLNRVGNEQFF	TGTGCCAGCAGCTTAAATCGGGTTGGGAATGAGCAGTTCTTC
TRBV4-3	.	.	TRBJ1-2	CASSQVGMGGYTF	TGCGCCAGCAGCCAAGTGGGCATGGGTGGCTACACCTTC
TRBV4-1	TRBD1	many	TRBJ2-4	CASSQTGDSGPKNIQYF	TGCGCCAGCAGCCAGACAGGGGACTCCGGGCCCAAAAACATTCAGTACTTC
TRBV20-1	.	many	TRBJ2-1	CSARAPGNYRNNEQFF	TGCAGTGCTAGAGCCCCGGGGAACTATCGGAACAATGAGCAGTTCTTC
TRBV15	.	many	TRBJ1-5	CATSRDRKTWAGQPQHF	TGTGCCACCAGCAGAGATCGGAAGACCTGGGCGGGTCAGCCCCAGCATTTT
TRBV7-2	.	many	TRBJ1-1	CASSLMVSGTEAFF	TGTGCCAGCAGCTTAATGGTTAGCGGCACTGAAGCTTTCTTT
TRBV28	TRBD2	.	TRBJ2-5	CASSLLAGAGQETQYF	TGTGCCAGCAGTTTACTCGCGGGAGCGGGCCAAGAGACCCAGTACTTC
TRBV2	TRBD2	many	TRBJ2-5	CASSVAGGETQYF	TGTGCCAGCAGTGTTGCGGGGGGTGAGACCCAGTACTTC
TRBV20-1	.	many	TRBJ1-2	CSANEGWGGYTF	TGCAGTGCTAACGAGGGATGGGGTGGCTACACCTTC
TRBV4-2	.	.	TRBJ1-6	CASSQGKLRGGIKASPLHF	TGTGCCAGCAGCCAAGGAAAGTTGAGGGGGGGGATTAAAGCCTCACCCCTCCACTTT
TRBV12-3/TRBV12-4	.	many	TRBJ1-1	CASRMNTEAFF	TGTGCCAGCCGAATGAACACTGAAGCTTTCTTT
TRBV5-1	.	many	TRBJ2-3	CASSLEARPTDTQYF	TGCGCCAGCAGCTTGGAAGCGCGCCCCACAGATACGCAGTATTTT